The clone carrying this TCR beta chain was observed a few times. Antigen specificity is unknown. These data are taken from a study of T cells after yellow fever vaccination. The study's findings and limits: Any FACS-sorted repertoire could hold abundant clonotypes that contaminate it from the bulk population. At around 95% for CD4 and just over 85% for CD8, most primary-vaccination clones showed up again after the booster.

Generation of TCR cDNA used 5'RACE template switching (which added a universal primer site and UMIs). Each CDR3 protein gets one entry after TCRdb re-called the 5' RACE reads with MiXCR. Counted here are about 230,000 distinct CDR3 sequences, 6.7% occurring once; the ten biggest clones make up 0.85% to 1.2%. The sequences come from CD4+ T cells sorted from PBMCs, collected on the day of the yellow fever booster vaccination. The TCR sequence derives from a man between 25 and 39 years old who received the YFV17D yellow fever vaccine.

As DNA, the CDR3 is TGTGCCAGCAGCTTAGTTCCTAGCGGGAGGATCTACAATGAGCAGTTCTTC. It specifies CASSLVPSGRIYNEQFF. The genes are TRBV7-8 and TRBJ2-1, with 11 bases matching TRBD2. This CDR3 spans 17 amino acids. V shed 1 base, J shed 3 bases, and the junction held 5 bases outside the gene matches. Germline V gives CDR1 SGHVS, CDR2 FQNEAQ.